The sequence of this T cell receptor beta chain was determined in a study of tumor and adjacent non-tumor tissue in lung cancer. Across the whole study: On average, productive TCRbeta reads reached roughly 4 million per sample.

Study results and caveats: Significantly higher TCR diversity was found in tumor than normal lung.

RNA was extracted from bulk tissue without any cell sorting. Between August and November 2014, newly diagnosed, chemotherapy-naive lung cancer patients underwent thoracic surgery in China. On this clonotype itself: What it binds is unknown.

The CDR3 has 14 amino acids. The trim removed 6 bases at V and 8 bases at J, leaving 12 bases unmatched. The germline V gene has CDR1 SGHAT and CDR2 FQNNGV. Three rounds of nested PCR, following a modified ARM-PCR protocol, produced the TCRbeta library. Each CDR3 protein gets one entry after TCRdb re-called the multiplex PCR reads with MiXCR. The data show about 200,000 distinct CDR3 sequences, about 76% seen once. The receptor comes from a man aged 55 to 70 with non-small cell lung cancer. Sequences were obtained from lung tumor tissue. This chain links TRBV11-2 with TRBJ1-2; 7 nucleotides match TRBD1. CDR3 nucleotide sequence: TGTGCCAGCAGTGTACAAGGGGGCATTCGGGGCTACACCTTC. This sequence encodes CASSVQGGIRGYTF.